Each of the 2 T cell receptor beta chains below was sequenced from the same sample in a study of OX40 agonist ivuxolimab in advanced cancers. Produced via immunoSEQ multiplex PCR; TCRdb's table is partial and in-frame only. The sample shows over 85,000 clones, approximately 93% of them seen only once. Material: CD4+ or CD8+ T cells sorted from blood, obtained in a trial of the OX40 agonist ivuxolimab. The receptors originated from an adult with an advanced solid tumor such as melanoma, head and neck, liver or kidney cancer.

This clone has more than one count but fewer than ten. The chain recombines TRBV19 with TRBJ1-2; D call uncertain. The CDR3 has 14 residues. Trimming took off 2 bases at V and 0 bases at J, with 7 bases between the two ends. Looked up from germline, CDR1 is LNHDA and CDR2 is SQIVND (reference sequence). CDR3 bases: TGTGCCAGTAGTATATGGGGAGCTAACTATGGCTACACCTTC. Protein: CASSIWGANYGYTF.

This clone was recorded a few times. The chain carries TRBV28 and TRBJ2-7; the match to TRBD2 covers 11 bases. The CDR3 runs to 17 residues. Germline CDR1 reads MDHEN; CDR2 reads SYDVKM. Trimming removed 6 bases from V and 9 bases from J; junction bases left unmatched: 19. CDR3 residues: CASSPAKASGGSHGQYF. Written as DNA, the CDR3 is TGTGCCAGCAGCCCCGCAAAGGCTAGCGGGGGGTCGCACGGGCAGTACTTC.